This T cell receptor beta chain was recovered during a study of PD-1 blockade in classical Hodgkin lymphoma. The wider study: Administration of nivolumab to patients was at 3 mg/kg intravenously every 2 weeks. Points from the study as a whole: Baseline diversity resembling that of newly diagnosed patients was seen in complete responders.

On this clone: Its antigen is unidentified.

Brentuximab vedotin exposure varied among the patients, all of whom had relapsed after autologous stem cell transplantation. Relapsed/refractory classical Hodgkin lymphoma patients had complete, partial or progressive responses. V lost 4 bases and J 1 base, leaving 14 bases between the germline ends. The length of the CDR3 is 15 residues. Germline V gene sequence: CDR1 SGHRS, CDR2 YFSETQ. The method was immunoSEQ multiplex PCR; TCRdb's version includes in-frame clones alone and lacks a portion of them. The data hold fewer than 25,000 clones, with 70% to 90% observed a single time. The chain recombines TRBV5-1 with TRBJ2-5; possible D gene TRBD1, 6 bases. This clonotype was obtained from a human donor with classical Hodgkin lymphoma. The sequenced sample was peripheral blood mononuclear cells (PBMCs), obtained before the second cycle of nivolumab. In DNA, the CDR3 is TGCGCCAGCAGCCTGGTTAGGGGGTCCCAAGAGACCCAGTACTTC. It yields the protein CASSLVRGSQETQYF.